This TCR beta chain was found in a study of control samples from healthy donors and cancer patients. Germline V lookup: CDR1 LNHDA, CDR2 SQIVND (reference sequence). V was pared by 6 bases and J by 4 bases, with 12 bases between. CDR3 length: 14 residues. Produced via immunoSEQ multiplex PCR; TCRdb's table is partial and in-frame only. This table has 90,000 to 150,000 clones, about 87% appearing once. The sample comprised blood. The rearrangement links TRBV19 to TRBJ2-2, with a possible D match to TRBD1 (6 bases). The TCR originated in a young man in good health. CDR3 region: CASRSGEGTGELFF. The CDR3 coding sequence is TGTGCCAGTAGATCAGGGGAAGGCACCGGGGAGCTGTTTTTT.